Below are 12 T cell receptor beta chains sequenced from a single sample in a study of blood T cell repertoires in COVID-19. Using immunoSEQ multiplex PCR, the repertoire was profiled, and TCRdb retains in-frame clones only, with some absent. The sample yields almost 250,000 clones, around 89% seen once. The sequencing input was PBMCs or T cells enriched from blood (not recorded which). The receptors were sampled from a woman aged 25 to 39 who had recovered from COVID-19.

The rearrangement joins TRBV28 to TRBJ1-1; 11 nucleotides agree with TRBD1. The germline V gene encodes CDR1 MDHEN and CDR2 SYDVKM. The CDR3 totals 15 residues. V lost 7 bases and J lost 4; bases outside the gene matches: 8. The CDR3 coding sequence is TGTGCCAGCACTCTCCCCGGGACAGGGGGCACTGAAGCTTTCTTT. Translating gives CASTLPGTGGTEAFF.

This chain connects TRBV10-3 to TRBJ2-2; 8 nucleotides align to TRBD2. V lost 7 bases, J lost 4 bases, and 2 bases stayed unmatched. Germline-derived CDR1 and CDR2 are ENHRY and SYGVKD. The CDR3 covers 13 residues. The CDR3 spells CAIKREFTGELFF. The CDR3 nucleotides are TGTGCCATCAAGCGGGAGTTCACCGGGGAGCTGTTTTTT.

This clone was seen a handful of times. The chain combines TRBV20-1 with TRBJ2-7; D gene uncertain. The CDR3 is made up of 13 amino acids. Germline CDR1 DFQATT, CDR2 SNEGSKA (reference sequence). V lost 3 bases to trimming and J lost 6 bases, with 15 bases between them. CDR3 DNA: TGCAGTGCTAGTGAGTTTGTAGCCGGCGAGCAGTACTTC. It translates to CSASEFVAGEQYF.

The rearrangement uses TRBV7-3 and TRBJ1-3, with D tentatively TRBD1 (5 bases). Germline assignment: CDR1 SGHTA and CDR2 FQGTGA. V lost 5 bases and J lost 0, with 11 bases in between. This CDR3 is built from 15 residues. CDR3 DNA sequence: TGTGCCAGCAGCCCGGGACTTCACTCTGGAAACACCATATATTTT. Protein sequence: CASSPGLHSGNTIYF.

The chain uses TRBV28 and TRBJ1-5; possibly TRBD1 for D (5 bases). The CDR3 has 16 residues. Germline CDR1 reads MDHEN; CDR2 reads SYDVKM. V was cut by 2 bases and J by 0 bases, with 11 bases left in between. CDR3 sequence reads: CASSLRGLYSNQPQHF. CDR3 nucleotides: TGTGCCAGCAGTTTAAGGGGCCTTTATAGCAATCAGCCCCAGCATTTT.

The V and J genes are TRBV27 and TRBJ2-1, with 9 bases lining up with TRBD2. The length of the CDR3 is 16 residues. V dropped 3 bases and J dropped 8; count of bases not matched to a gene: 11. Germline values: CDR1 MNHEY, CDR2 SMNVEV (reference sequence). The CDR3 protein is CASSFLGKASGDEQFF. Here the CDR3 DNA reads TGTGCCAGCAGTTTCCTGGGCAAGGCTAGCGGGGATGAGCAGTTCTTC.

This clone has just a few counts. The CDR3 DNA sequence: TGCGCCAGCAGCCAATTCTACAGGGAGAACGAGCAGTACTTC. Its translation is CASSQFYRENEQYF. The chain has TRBV4-1 and TRBJ2-7; maybe TRBD1 (6 bases). V lost 2 bases to trimming and J lost 5 bases, with 13 bases between them. The length of the CDR3 is 14 residues. The germline V gene has CDR1 MGHRA and CDR2 YSYEKL.

This CDR3 is CACKQGNSINQPQHF. In DNA, the CDR3 is TGTGCCTGCAAACAGGGTAATTCTATAAATCAGCCCCAGCATTTT. V usage is TRBV30 and J usage is TRBJ1-5; possibly TRBD1 for D (6 bases). Trimming shortened V by 6 bases and J by 4 bases, and 19 bases separated the two germline ends. The CDR3 runs 15 residues. Germline lookup yields CDR1 GTSNPN and CDR2 SVGIG (reference sequence).

This chain connects TRBV2 to TRBJ2-1; D may be TRBD1 (6 bases). Trimming shortened V by 2 bases and J by 1 base, and 9 bases separated the two germline ends. This CDR3 is built from 15 residues. Germline CDR1 SNHLY, CDR2 FYNNEI. The CDR3 sequence: CASSEQRGSYNEQFF. In DNA form, the CDR3 reads TGTGCCAGCAGTGAACAAAGGGGGTCCTACAATGAGCAGTTCTTC.

This clone was seen just once. This rearrangement joins TRBV5-6 to TRBJ1-5, with 8 bases matching TRBD1. CDR1 and CDR2 (germline): SGHDT, YYEEEE. There are 17 residues in the CDR3. V was clipped by 3 bases and J by 0 bases; unmatched bases: 8. The CDR3 bases are TGTGCCAGCAGCTCTTGGACAGGGCCTATTAGCAATCAGCCCCAGCATTTT. Its protein is CASSSWTGPISNQPQHF.

The V and J genes are TRBV4-3 and TRBJ1-5, with D perhaps matching TRBD1 (6 bases). The germline CDR1 and CDR2 sequences are LGHNA and YSLEER. The CDR3 is 17 amino acids. V gave up 4 bases and J gave up 0 bases, with 16 bases separating them. The CDR3 region is CASSPLWDILSNQPQHF. The CDR3 DNA sequence: TGCGCCAGCAGCCCACTTTGGGACATTCTTAGCAATCAGCCCCAGCATTTT.

V gene TRBV19 combines with J gene TRBJ1-5; a weak D match, TRBD1 (6 bases). There are 14 residues in the CDR3. The germline V gene encodes CDR1 LNHDA and CDR2 SQIVND (reference sequence). Trimming cost V 5 bases and J 11 bases, with 19 bases left between them. For the CDR3, the DNA is TGTGCCAGTAGTGGTGTACAGGGTCGAGGGACCCAGCATTTT. It codes for CASSGVQGRGTQHF.